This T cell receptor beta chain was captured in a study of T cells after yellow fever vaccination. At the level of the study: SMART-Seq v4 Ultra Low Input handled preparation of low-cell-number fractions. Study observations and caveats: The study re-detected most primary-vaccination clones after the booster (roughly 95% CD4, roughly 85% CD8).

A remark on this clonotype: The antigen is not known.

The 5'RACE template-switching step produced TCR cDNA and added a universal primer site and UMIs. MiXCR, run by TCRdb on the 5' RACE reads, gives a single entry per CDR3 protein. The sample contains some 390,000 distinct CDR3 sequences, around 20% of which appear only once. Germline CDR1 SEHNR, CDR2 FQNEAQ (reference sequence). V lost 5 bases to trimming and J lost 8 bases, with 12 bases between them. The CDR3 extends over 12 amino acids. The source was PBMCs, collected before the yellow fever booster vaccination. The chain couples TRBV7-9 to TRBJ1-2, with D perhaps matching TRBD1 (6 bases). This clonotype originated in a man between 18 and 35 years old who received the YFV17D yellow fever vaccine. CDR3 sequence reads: CASSPGERGYTF. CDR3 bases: TGTGCCAGCAGCCCAGGGGAGCGGGGCTACACCTTC.